What follows is one T cell receptor (beta chain) and its context. Under the authors' procedure: The authors estimated nucleated cell counts from reference gene primer amplification. Assay used: immunoSEQ multiplex PCR; TCRdb lists only in-frame clones, some missing. V and J calls and clone size are those listed in that table; D and trimming were worked out from the DNA. Altogether around 250,000 clones are present, approximately 82% being singletons, with the ten largest covering roughly 3%. This sample was included in a study of blood T cell repertoires in COVID-19. Study-level information: Material from acute and convalescent COVID-19 was sourced from the United States, Italy and Spain. In each case, the material was cDNA or gDNA derived from T cells, B-cell-depleted T cells, or PBMCs.

Unmatched junction bases numbered 7, after V lost 2 bases and J lost 4 bases. This CDR3 comprises 18 residues. Germline assignment: CDR1 SGHTA and CDR2 FQGNSA. The specimen sequenced was peripheral blood. This chain connects TRBV7-2 to TRBJ2-3; 15 positions agree with TRBD2. This sequence was found in a woman under 30 with acute or convalescent COVID-19. The CDR3 nucleotides are TGTGCCAGCAGCTTATTGGGGACTAGCGGGAGGTGGGCAGATACGCAGTATTTT. Its protein product is CASSLLGTSGRWADTQYF.